Below are 22 T cell receptor beta chains sequenced from a single sample in a study of tumor-infiltrating lymphocytes in primary liver carcinoma. Total RNA and DNA came together from roughly 20-30 mg of bulk tissue without cell sorting. Making TCR beta cDNA involved approximately 520 ng total RNA and a constant-region primer. Generation of the TCR beta libraries relied on three nested multiplex PCR rounds using slightly modified ARM-PCR. Rounds one and two of PCR, each of roughly 11 cycles, were primed with TRBV1-TRBV30 forward primers and a C-beta reverse primer. TCRdb ran MiXCR on the multiplex PCR reads and lists one entry per CDR3 protein. The table has more than 70,000 distinct CDR3 sequences, 69% seen once; the top ten hold approximately 26%. Sequencing was carried out using tumor-adjacent normal liver tissue. The receptors come from a man aged 40-49 years with primary liver carcinoma and hepatitis B virus infection.

A remark on this clonotype: Mismatch with germline at one junction end may stem from a read error. The chain recombines TRBV29-1 with TRBJ2-7; 11 bases align to TRBD2. The CDR3 is made up of 16 amino acids. Germline CDR1 is SQVTM and CDR2 is ANQGSEA. CDR3 residues: CGVERLAGSERYEQYF. CDR3 bases: TGCGGCGTTGAGAGACTAGCGGGAAGTGAGCGTTACGAGCAGTACTTC.

A remark on this clonotype: The conserved phenylalanine or tryptophan is not found at the CDR3 terminus, so this likely reflects a read error. V usage is TRBV28 and J usage is TRBJ1-5; 9 bases line up with TRBD1. Germline CDR1 is MDHEN and CDR2 is SYDVKM. The CDR3 runs 14 residues. Losses at the gene ends were 3 bases for V and 7 bases for J; bases not matched to a gene: 4. CDR3 DNA sequence: TGTGCCAGCAGTTTGACAGGGGGAACGCAGCCCCAGCATTCT. Translation: CASSLTGGTQPQHS.

A note on this clonotype: Sequence at one end of the junction differs from germline and may be a read error. The rearrangement uses TRBV28 and TRBJ2-7; 7 bases align to TRBD1. The CDR3 runs to 15 residues. Per the germline V gene, CDR1 is MDHEN and CDR2 is SYDVKM. The CDR3 nucleotides read TGCGCCAGCAACTCCGGGACAGATGTCTCCTACGAGCAGTACTTC. This gives the protein CASNSGTDVSYEQYF.

The genes are TRBV6-6 and TRBJ1-5, with D perhaps TRBD1 (5 bases). CDR1 and CDR2 (germline): MNHNY, SVGAGI (reference sequence). V was trimmed by 6 bases and J by 6 bases, leaving 15 bases between them. CDR3 length equals 14 residues. The CDR3 reads CASRQAGLGQPQHF. The CDR3 coding sequence is TGTGCCAGCAGGCAGGCAGGGCTGGGTCAGCCCCAGCATTTT.

Concerning this clonotype: A much larger clone lies one base from this, so it may be a read error. The chain is built from TRBV12-5 and TRBJ2-1, with D unresolved. Germline lookup yields CDR1 LGHNT and CDR2 FRNRAP. This CDR3 has 13 amino acids. CDR3 coding DNA: TGTGCTAATGGTCCCCGTTACTCCAATGAGCAGTTCTTC. Its translation is CANGPRYSNEQFF.

This clonotype has more than one count but fewer than ten. An end of the junction does not agree with germline; a read error may underlie this. The chain is built from TRBV29-1 and TRBJ2-1; D gene uncertain. The CDR3 spans 13 residues. Germline CDR1 reads SQVTM; CDR2 reads ANQGSEA. CDR3 nucleotide sequence: TGCAGCGCCGCCCCCCCCTCCTACATTGAGCAGTTCTTC. Translation gives CSAAPPSYIEQFF.

This sequence joins TRBV20-1 and TRBJ2-1; D perhaps matches TRBD1 (5 bases). Per the germline V gene, CDR1 is DFQATT and CDR2 is SNEGSKA (reference sequence). The CDR3 totals 16 residues. The V end was cut by 6 bases, the J end by 4 bases, with 22 bases between. Here the CDR3 reads CSAVPLPEGEYNEQFF. CDR3 coding DNA: TGCAGTGCGGTCCCCCTCCCGGAAGGGGAATACAATGAGCAGTTCTTC.

This clonotype was seen only once. Without the conserved terminal phenylalanine or tryptophan, this CDR3 likely stems from a read error. Because the CDR3's place on the DNA is in doubt, the DNA is left out and the CDR3 is given as listed by TCRdb. The chain has TRBV11-2 and TRBJ2-1; the table's D call, TRBD2, has no DNA check behind it. Germline CDR1 SGHAT, CDR2 FQNNGV. The CDR3 comprises 19 residues, both ends counted. The CDR3 loop is CASSLDGRSSGTLYNEQFS.

The chain uses TRBV11-2 and TRBJ1-5, with D possibly TRBD1 on 6 matching bases. V lost 11 bases to trimming and J lost 0 bases, with 17 bases between them. This CDR3 has 15 amino acids. The germline V gene encodes CDR1 SGHAT and CDR2 FQNNGV. DNA of the CDR3: TGTGCCGGCAACCCGGGCAGGGGTAGCAATCAGCCCCAGCATTTT. This encodes CAGNPGRGSNQPQHF.

Turning to this clonotype: At one boundary the junction diverges from the germline segment, which might be a read error. The rearrangement links TRBV7-8 to TRBJ2-7, with D hard to call. CDR1 is SGHVS and CDR2 is FQNEAQ in the germline V gene. The CDR3 extends over 13 amino acids. CDR3 residues: CGSNFDSAYEQYF. For the CDR3, the DNA is TGTGGCAGCAACTTTGACTCTGCCTACGAGCAGTACTTC.

Concerning this clonotype: A clone one base away is much larger, so this may be a read error. This chain joins TRBV29-1 and TRBJ1-1; TRBD1 is a possible D gene (5 bases). V was trimmed by 7 bases and J by 3 bases, leaving 6 bases between them. The CDR3 extends over 10 amino acids. Per the germline V gene, CDR1 is SQVTM and CDR2 is ANQGSEA. CDR3 amino acids: CSAGDTEAFF. CDR3 sequence (DNA): TGCAGCGCGGGGGACACTGAAGCTTTCTTT.

With respect to this clonotype: A junction end diverges from the germline sequence, so it may reflect a read error. The V and J genes are TRBV6-1 and TRBJ2-3; 7 positions match TRBD2. Germline V gene lookup returns CDR1 MNHNS and CDR2 SASEGT. This CDR3 contains 16 residues. CDR3 nucleotides: TGTGCCAGCAACGAACGCGGGGCCGGGAGGTCAGATATGCAGTATTTT. Translating it yields CASNERGAGRSDMQYF.

About this clonotype itself: The junction departs from the called germline gene at one end, perhaps through a read error. The chain is built from TRBV4-1 and TRBJ2-1; D gene unclear. This CDR3 is 12 amino acids long. The germline gives CDR1 MGHRA, CDR2 YSYEKL. The CDR3 bases are TGCGTCAGCATCCAAACGTTTGGTGAGCAGTTCTTC. It specifies CVSIQTFGEQFF.

With regard to this clonotype: A junction boundary mismatches the germline segment, possibly from a read error. The chain combines TRBV6-6 with TRBJ2-7; 8 bases fit TRBD2. The CDR3 totals 15 residues. The germline CDR1 and CDR2 sequences are MNHNY and SVGAGI (reference sequence). CDR3 coding DNA: TGTGTCAGCAGTTACGGGGCTAGCGGGTGCTACGAGCAGTACTTC. This codes for CVSSYGASGCYEQYF.

This clonotype was seen a single time. V gene TRBV12-3 or TRBV12-4 combines with J gene TRBJ2-7; D is undetermined. This CDR3 region has 13 residues. The ends were cut back, 9 bases at V and 9 bases at J, with 21 bases in the middle. DNA for the CDR3: TGTGCCAGTCGACGAAGTTCCAGCTATGGGCAGTACTTC. It codes for CASRRSSSYGQYF.

This clonotype was seen repeatedly, ten times or more. The chain carries TRBV28 and TRBJ1-2, with D unclear. V was clipped by 6 bases and J by 1 base, with 12 bases between them. The CDR3 is 14 amino acids. CDR1 is MDHEN and CDR2 is SYDVKM in the germline V gene. CDR3 sequence (DNA): TGTGCCAGCAGAGGTCCCGGGAATAACTATGGCTACACCTTC. Translation: CASRGPGNNYGYTF.

On this clonotype: Because it lacks the conserved phenylalanine or tryptophan at the end, this CDR3 is likely a read error. The chain employs TRBV18 and TRBJ1-3; D is undetermined. V shed 4 bases and J shed 1 base, with 8 bases lying between them. From germline, CDR1 is KGHSH and CDR2 LQKENI. The CDR3 length is 14 residues. The CDR3 DNA sequence: TGTGCCAGCTCACGGTCCATTTCTGGAAACACCATATATCTT. Encoded protein: CASSRSISGNTIYL.

As regards this clonotype: The junction differs from germline at one of its ends, possibly a read error. The V gene is TRBV11-3, the J gene TRBJ2-1; no clear D gene. The CDR3 spans 12 residues. Germline V gene lookup returns CDR1 SGHNT and CDR2 YENEEA. The CDR3 loop reads CASSLDPNEHLF. The CDR3 coding sequence is TGTGCCAGCAGCTTAGACCCTAATGAGCATCTCTTC.

This clonotype was detected once. The chain carries TRBV29-1 and TRBJ2-7; D may be TRBD2 (5 bases). CDR3 length: 14 amino acids. V was shortened by 6 bases and J by 2 bases, with 17 bases between the two germline ends. Germline assignment: CDR1 SQVTM and CDR2 ANQGSEA. CDR3 DNA: TGCAGCGTAGTTTTGGGAAAGGAGGCCTACGAGCAGTACTTC. Protein sequence: CSVVLGKEAYEQYF.

The rearrangement links TRBV2 to TRBJ1-1, with unresolved D. V was cut by 6 bases and J by 0 bases, with 8 bases left in between. This CDR3 is 13 amino acids long. Germline CDR1 reads SNHLY; CDR2 reads FYNNEI. CDR3 in amino acids: CASRRDLNTEAFF. The CDR3, as DNA: TGTGCCAGCAGAAGGGATTTGAACACTGAAGCTTTCTTT.

This clonotype was observed once. The chain joins TRBV7-9 to TRBJ2-7, with 9 positions matching TRBD1. The germline V gene has CDR1 SEHNR and CDR2 FQNEAQ (reference sequence). J lost 6 bases, V lost 5 bases, and 11 bases had no gene match. This CDR3 spans 15 amino acids. For the CDR3, the DNA is TGTGCCAGCAGCGATATGGGACAGGGATTATCCGAGCAGTACTTC. Translation gives CASSDMGQGLSEQYF.

This clonotype was detected only a few times. The rearrangement uses TRBV30 and TRBJ2-2, with D unclear. V lost 3 bases to trimming and J lost 6 bases, with 20 bases between them. Germline-derived CDR1 and CDR2 are GTSNPN and SVGIG (reference sequence). CDR3 length: 16 residues. CDR3 sequence reads: CAWSPAAGRFSGELFF. The CDR3 coding sequence is TGTGCCTGGAGCCCCGCAGCCGGGCGATTTTCCGGGGAGCTGTTTTTT.